The 10 T cell receptor beta chains below all came from one sample that was sequenced in a study of blood T cell repertoires in COVID-19. TCRdb's table, derived via immunoSEQ multiplex PCR, lists solely in-frame clones and lacks some. The sample has roughly 68,000 clones, roughly 89% seen once; the top ten hold around 5%. Material: peripheral blood. These receptors all stem from a woman in her forties or fifties with active COVID-19.

The rearrangement links TRBV7-9 to TRBJ2-3; no clear D. The CDR3 loop spans 15 amino acids. In germline, CDR1 is SEHNR, CDR2 FQNEAQ (reference sequence). The V end was cut by 0 bases, the J end by 3 bases, with 10 bases between. For the CDR3, the DNA is TGTGCCAGCAGCTTAGCGGGCACTCCTACAGATACGCAGTATTTT. Protein product: CASSLAGTPTDTQYF. Full variable domain (rest looked up from reference TRBV7-9 and TRBJ2-3): DTGVSQNPRHKITKRGQNVTFRCDPISEHNRLYWYRQTLGQGPEFLTYFQNEAQLEKSRLLSDRFSAERPKGSFSTLEIQRTEQGDSAMYLCASSLAGTPTDTQYFGPGTRLTVL.

The gene calls are TRBV5-1 and TRBJ1-1, with D perhaps matching TRBD1 (5 bases). Germline CDR1 and CDR2: SGHRS and YFSETQ. V dropped 4 bases and J dropped 3 bases, with 13 bases sitting between them. The CDR3 runs 14 residues. CDR3 DNA sequence: TGCGCCAGCAGCCCCGCAGGAGGGGACACTGAAGCTTTCTTT. Its protein product is CASSPAGGDTEAFF. The full variable domain, its missing parts supplied by reference TRBV5-1 and TRBJ1-1, is KAGVTQTPRYLIKTRGQQVTLSCSPISGHRSVSWYQQTPGQGLQFLFEYFSETQRNKGNFPGRFSGRQFSNSRSEMNVSTLELGDSALYLCASSPAGGDTEAFFGQGTRLTVV.

J is TRBJ2-7 and V is TRBV7-8; D remains unclear. CDR1 is SGHVS and CDR2 is FQNEAQ in the germline V gene. V was shortened by 1 base and J by 2 bases, with 12 bases between the two germline ends. This CDR3 is 15 amino acids long. The CDR3, as DNA: TGTGCCAGCAGCTTAGTCGTAGCAGTCGCCTACGAGCAGTACTTC. As protein: CASSLVVAVAYEQYF.

The V call is TRBV2, the J call TRBJ1-1, with 8 bases fitting TRBD1. Looked up from germline, CDR1 is SNHLY and CDR2 is FYNNEI. This CDR3 has 15 amino acids. The V gene end was trimmed by 6 bases and the J gene end by 7 bases; junction bases not matched to a gene: 13. The CDR3 loop reads CASRGDRKILGEAFF. CDR3 DNA: TGTGCCAGCAGAGGGGACAGGAAAATACTCGGTGAAGCTTTCTTT.

The chain links TRBV27 to TRBJ1-1; weak D call: TRBD1 (6 bases). This CDR3 has 14 residues. Germline V gives CDR1 MNHEY, CDR2 SMNVEV (reference sequence). V dropped 1 base and J dropped 3 bases, with 9 bases sitting between them. As DNA, the CDR3 is TGTGCCAGCAGTTTATGGGCAGGGGACACTGAAGCTTTCTTT. As protein: CASSLWAGDTEAFF.

This clone was found once. This chain uses TRBV6-5 with TRBJ2-1; 7 bases fit TRBD2. After removal of 0 bases from V and 0 bases from J, the junction contained 2 bases not matched to a gene. The germline V gene has CDR1 MNHEY and CDR2 SVGAGI. The CDR3 extends over 16 amino acids. Here the CDR3 DNA reads TGTGCCAGCAGTTACTCTGGCGGGGGCTCCTACAATGAGCAGTTCTTC. Encoded protein: CASSYSGGGSYNEQFF.

This clone has more than one count but fewer than ten. The chain combines TRBV7-9 with TRBJ2-7; TRBD1 aligns across 8 bases. V shed 5 bases, J shed 3 bases, and the junction held 9 bases outside the gene matches. Germline CDR1 reads SEHNR; CDR2 reads FQNEAQ (reference sequence). The CDR3 sequence is 15 residues long. CDR3 amino acids: CASSDGDRSHYEQYF. CDR3 DNA: TGTGCCAGCAGCGACGGGGACAGGTCGCACTACGAGCAGTACTTC.

The J gene is TRBJ2-7, the V gene TRBV3-1 (or the pseudogene TRBV3-2); TRBD2 aligns across 7 bases. CDR1 and CDR2 (germline): LGHDT, YNNKEL (reference sequence). Trimming cost V 1 base and J 2 bases; bases outside gene matches: 5. The CDR3 spans 15 residues. The CDR3 coding sequence is TGTGCCAGCAGCCAAGTTCTTGCGGGAGCCTACGAGCAGTACTTC. This gives the protein CASSQVLAGAYEQYF.

This sequence joins TRBV7-3 and TRBJ2-3, with D maybe TRBD1 (6 bases). V was clipped by 1 base and J by 3 bases, with 11 bases between them. The CDR3 totals 15 residues. Germline V gives CDR1 SGHTA, CDR2 FQGTGA. CDR3 in amino acids: CASSLSRGSTDTQYF. CDR3 nucleotide sequence: TGTGCCAGCAGCTTAAGCAGGGGATCAACAGATACGCAGTATTTT.

The rearrangement links TRBV10-2 to TRBJ2-3; tentatively, D is TRBD2 (6 bases). CDR1 is WSHSY and CDR2 is SAAADI in the germline V gene. The V end lost 5 bases, the J end lost 1 base, and 16 bases lay between the germline ends. The CDR3 loop spans 16 amino acids. CDR3 nucleotide sequence: TGCGCCAGCAGTCCCCTCCTCGGGACTGGCACAGATACGCAGTATTTT. Residues: CASSPLLGTGTDTQYF.